Listed below are T cell receptor beta chains from one sample, sequenced in a study of shared clonotypes between healthy human individuals. Here immunoSEQ multiplex PCR was the method, and the copy in TCRdb shows in-frame clones only, minus some. The profile shows about 2 million clones, 95% of them singletons. The sample comprised naive CD4+ T cells sorted from blood. The receptors shown here come from a man between 18 and 35 years old in good health. Both conserved end residues are part of each CDR3. A D gene is named only where the DNA matches it firmly. Where a row states a size, it is once, few, many or the class of an expanded clone; other rows omit it.

v_call: TRBV19; j_call: TRBJ1-5; d_call: TRBD1; clone_size: NA; cdr3_nt: TGTGCCAGTAGTATAGCCGGGACAGGGGTTTATCAGCCCCAGCATTTT; cdr3_aa: CASSIAGTGVYQPQHF
v_call: TRBV15; j_call: TRBJ2-7; d_call: TRBD1; clone_size: NA; cdr3_nt: TGTGCCACCAGCAGACCCCCGGGACAGTGGGGTTACGAGCAGTACTTC; cdr3_aa: CATSRPPGQWGYEQYF
v_call: TRBV10-3; j_call: TRBJ1-2; d_call: TRBD1; clone_size: NA; cdr3_nt: TGTGCCATCAGCCGGACAGGGGAAGGTAACTATGGCTACACCTTC; cdr3_aa: CAISRTGEGNYGYTF
v_call: TRBV5-1; j_call: TRBJ2-7; d_call: TRBD2; clone_size: NA; cdr3_nt: TGCGCCAGCGGCCGAGGGGAGGGCGAGCAGTACTTC; cdr3_aa: CASGRGEGEQYF
v_call: TRBV28; j_call: TRBJ1-5; d_call: TRBD1; clone_size: NA; cdr3_nt: TGTGCCAGCAGTAGGACCGGGACAGGGAAGGGTGGCAATCAGCCCCAGCATTTT; cdr3_aa: CASSRTGTGKGGNQPQHF
v_call: TRBV5-1; j_call: TRBJ2-5; d_call: NA; clone_size: NA; cdr3_nt: TGCGCCAGCAGCTACGGTGAGGTCCAAGAGACCCAGTACTTC; cdr3_aa: CASSYGEVQETQYF
v_call: TRBV11-2; j_call: TRBJ2-3; d_call: TRBD2; clone_size: NA; cdr3_nt: TGTGCCAGCAGGCCTAGCGGAACAGATACGCAGTATTTT; cdr3_aa: CASRPSGTDTQYF
v_call: TRBV5-1; j_call: TRBJ1-2; d_call: NA; clone_size: few; cdr3_nt: TGCGCCAGCAGCTCGGACAGCTATGGCTACACCTTC; cdr3_aa: CASSSDSYGYTF
v_call: TRBV2; j_call: TRBJ1-3; d_call: NA; clone_size: few; cdr3_nt: TGTGCCAGCAGAGCGGACACAGGCTCTGGAAACACCATATATTTT; cdr3_aa: CASRADTGSGNTIYF
v_call: TRBV6-1; j_call: TRBJ1-5; d_call: NA; clone_size: NA; cdr3_nt: TGTGCCAGCAGTGCGTTGAATCAGCCCCAGCATTTT; cdr3_aa: CASSALNQPQHF
v_call: TRBV2; j_call: TRBJ1-6; d_call: NA; clone_size: NA; cdr3_nt: TGTGCCAGCAGTGACGGGTATTCACCCCTCCACTTT; cdr3_aa: CASSDGYSPLHF
v_call: TRBV6-5; j_call: TRBJ1-3; d_call: NA; clone_size: NA; cdr3_nt: TGTGCCAGCAGCAGGGGAGACGGAAACACCATATATTTT; cdr3_aa: CASSRGDGNTIYF
v_call: TRBV5-1; j_call: TRBJ2-2; d_call: TRBD2; clone_size: NA; cdr3_nt: TGCGCCAGCAGCACCCTAGCGGGAGGGCCCACCGGGGAGCTGTTTTTT; cdr3_aa: CASSTLAGGPTGELFF